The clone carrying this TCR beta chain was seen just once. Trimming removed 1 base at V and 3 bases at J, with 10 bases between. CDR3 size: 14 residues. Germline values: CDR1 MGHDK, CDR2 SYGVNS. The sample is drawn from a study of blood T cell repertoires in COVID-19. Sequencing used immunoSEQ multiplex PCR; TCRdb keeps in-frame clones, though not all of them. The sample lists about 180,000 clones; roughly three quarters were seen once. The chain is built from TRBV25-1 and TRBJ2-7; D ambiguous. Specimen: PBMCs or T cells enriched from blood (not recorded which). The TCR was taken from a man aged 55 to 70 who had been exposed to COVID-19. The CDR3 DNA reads TGTGCCAGCAGTGAATTTGGAGAACTCTACGAGCAGTACTTC. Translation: CASSEFGELYEQYF.